This T cell receptor (beta chain) derives from a study of blood T cell repertoires in COVID-19. Study information: Sites across the United States, Italy and Spain contributed samples from acute and convalescent COVID-19. Sources were T cells, B-cell-depleted T cells, or PBMCs; the material itself was cDNA or gDNA.

Original handling: Estimation of nucleated cell counts relied on the amplification of reference gene primers. The protocol was immunoSEQ multiplex PCR, while the TCRdb copy is restricted to in-frame clones and leaves out a portion. The V and J calls and the clone size are those of that table, but D and trimming were determined from the DNA. The sample records around 150,000 clones, around 78% being singletons. V dropped 4 bases and J dropped 0; count of bases not matched to a gene: 19. The CDR3 extends over 21 amino acids. CDR1 is SGHRS and CDR2 is YFSETQ in the germline V gene. The clonotype was recovered from a woman older than 75 with active or convalescent COVID-19. The material sequenced was peripheral blood. The rearrangement uses TRBV5-1 and TRBJ2-2; 9 bases match TRBD1. The CDR3 region is CASSLKNKMTGGHPNTGELFF. Here the CDR3 DNA reads TGCGCCAGCAGCCTAAAAAACAAAATGACAGGGGGTCACCCGAACACCGGGGAGCTGTTTTTT.